The present T cell receptor (beta chain) was sequenced within a study of shared clonotypes between healthy human individuals. Findings and limits, study-wide: Sequencing depth was a factor that was expected to affect clonotype sharing among donors.

Donors comprised healthy HIV-negative adults lacking recent acute infections or vaccinations. In this sample, this clone turned up a few times. Its antigen is as yet unknown. The CDR3 extends over 15 amino acids. Trimming removed 0 bases from V and 2 bases from J; junction bases left unmatched: 0. Germline values: CDR1 SGHRS, CDR2 YFSETQ. Profiling relied on immunoSEQ multiplex PCR, and the TCRdb table lists in-frame clones only, not all of them. The table lists roughly 450,000 clones, 75% to 85% of them singletons. The chain uses TRBV5-1 and TRBJ2-5, with 11 nucleotides matching TRBD2. This TCR derives from a woman aged 35 to 49 in good health. Some clones in this sample may be carry-over from other donors' samples. Sequencing was done on a sample of PBMCs. CDR3 bases: TGCGCCAGCAGCTTGGGACTAGCGGGACAAGAGACCCAGTACTTC. As protein: CASSLGLAGQETQYF.